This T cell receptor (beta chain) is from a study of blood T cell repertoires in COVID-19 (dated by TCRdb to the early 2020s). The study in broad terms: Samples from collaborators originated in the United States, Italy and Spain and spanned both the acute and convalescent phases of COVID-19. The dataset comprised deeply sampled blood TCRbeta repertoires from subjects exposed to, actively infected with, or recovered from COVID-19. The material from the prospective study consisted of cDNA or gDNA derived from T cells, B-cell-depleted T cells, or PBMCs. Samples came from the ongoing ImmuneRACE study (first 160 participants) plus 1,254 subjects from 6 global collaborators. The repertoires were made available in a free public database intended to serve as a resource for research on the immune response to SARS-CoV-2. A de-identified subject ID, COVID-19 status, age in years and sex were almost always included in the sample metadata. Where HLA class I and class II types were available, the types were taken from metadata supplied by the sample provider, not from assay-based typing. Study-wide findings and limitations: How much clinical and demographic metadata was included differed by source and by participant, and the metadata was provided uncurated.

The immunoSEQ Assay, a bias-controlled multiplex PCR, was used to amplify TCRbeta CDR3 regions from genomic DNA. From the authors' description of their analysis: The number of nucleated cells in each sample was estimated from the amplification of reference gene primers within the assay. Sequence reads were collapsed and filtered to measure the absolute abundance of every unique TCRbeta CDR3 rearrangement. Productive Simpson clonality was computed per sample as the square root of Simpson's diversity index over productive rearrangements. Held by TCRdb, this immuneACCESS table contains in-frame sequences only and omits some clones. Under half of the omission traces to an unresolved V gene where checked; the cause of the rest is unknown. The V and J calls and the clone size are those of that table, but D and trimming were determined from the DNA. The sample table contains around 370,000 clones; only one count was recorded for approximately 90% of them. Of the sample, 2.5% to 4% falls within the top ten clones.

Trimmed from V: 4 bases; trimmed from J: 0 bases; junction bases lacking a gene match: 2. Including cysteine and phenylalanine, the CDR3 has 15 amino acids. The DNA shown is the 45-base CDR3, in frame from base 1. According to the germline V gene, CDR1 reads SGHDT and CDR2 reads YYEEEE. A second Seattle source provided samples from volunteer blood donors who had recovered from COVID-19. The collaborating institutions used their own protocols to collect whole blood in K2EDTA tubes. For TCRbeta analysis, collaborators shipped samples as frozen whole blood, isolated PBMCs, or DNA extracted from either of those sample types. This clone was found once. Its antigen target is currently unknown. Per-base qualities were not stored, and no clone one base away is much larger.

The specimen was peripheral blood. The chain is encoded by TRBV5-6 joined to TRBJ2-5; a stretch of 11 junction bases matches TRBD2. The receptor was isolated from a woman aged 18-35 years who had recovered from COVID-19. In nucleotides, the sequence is TGTGCCAGCAGCCCGGGACTAGCGGACCAAGAGACCCAGTACTTC. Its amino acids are CASSPGLADQETQYF.